Shown below are 2 T cell receptor beta chains from a single sample sequenced in a study of T-cell memory formation after mild COVID-19. TCRdb reanalysed the 5' RACE reads using MiXCR and keeps one entry per CDR3 protein. In the table there are 140,000 to 150,000 distinct CDR3 sequences, 19% of which are singletons. Sequenced material: PBMCs or a T cell subset sorted from them (not recorded which). These receptors all stem from an adult woman who had mild COVID-19 (a few samples of this study predate the infection). Cell type and time point are not known.

The V call is TRBV27, the J call TRBJ1-2; perhaps TRBD1 as D (5 bases). There are 13 residues in the CDR3. The germline V gene has CDR1 MNHEY and CDR2 SMNVEV (reference sequence). The V and J ends lost 6 bases and 7 bases respectively, with 15 bases between them. CDR3 sequence reads: CASSSGPSSGYTF. The CDR3 nucleotides are TGTGCCAGCAGCTCAGGGCCTTCGAGTGGCTACACCTTC.

This clonotype has only a few counts. The chain couples TRBV12-3 or TRBV12-4 to TRBJ2-1; TRBD2 might be the D (5 bases). Deletions cut 2 bases from V and 8 bases from J, with 7 bases between. CDR3 size: 12 residues. CDR3 nucleotide sequence: TGTGCCAGCAGTTTATACGGGGATGAGCAGTTCTTC. Translating gives CASSLYGDEQFF.